The source of this T cell receptor (beta chain) is a study of tumor-infiltrating lymphocytes in localized non-small cell lung cancer. Study background: The cohort mixed smokers and never-smokers, several histologies, and some post-neoadjuvant-chemotherapy samples. The study's findings and limits: Recurrence-free survival showed no association with tumor T-cell fraction. Each assay used a separate piece of the same tissue.

Profiling relied on immunoSEQ multiplex PCR, and the TCRdb table lists in-frame clones only, not all of them. The sample contains approximately 11,000 clones, around 57% of which appear only once. This CDR3 has 18 residues. V was trimmed by 0 bases and J by 1 base, leaving 17 bases between them. The germline V gene encodes CDR1 MNHNS and CDR2 SASEGT. Concerning this clone itself: The antigen remains undetermined.

The gene calls are TRBV6-1 and TRBJ2-3, with TRBD2 as a possible D gene (7 bases). Sequencing used lung tumor tissue. The receptor comes from a human donor with non-small cell lung cancer. CDR3 protein: CASSEARSGGRGTDTQYF. CDR3 nucleotides: TGTGCCAGCAGTGAAGCGCGGTCGGGGGGCAGGGGCACAGATACGCAGTATTTT.